This passage covers 12 T cell receptor beta chains from one sample sequenced in a study of blood T cell repertoires in COVID-19. Clones were read by immunoSEQ multiplex PCR, and TCRdb kept only the in-frame ones, dropping some. The sample carries under 300,000 clones, 65% to 90% recorded once. The sequencing input was peripheral blood. These receptors were collected from a human donor in a cohort sampled during active COVID-19.

V gene TRBV18 combines with J gene TRBJ1-3, with D perhaps matching TRBD1 (5 bases). The CDR3 covers 16 residues. V was clipped by 6 bases and J by 3 bases, with 18 bases between them. The germline V gene has CDR1 KGHSH and CDR2 LQKENI. The chain's CDR3 is CASSAGGARNGNTIYF. The CDR3 DNA is TGTGCCAGCTCCGCAGGAGGGGCTCGGAATGGAAACACCATATATTTT.

CDR3 DNA sequence: TGTGCCAGCAGTTTACCGACAGGGGGTACGGAGCAGTACTTC. Translated: CASSLPTGGTEQYF. V is TRBV28 and J is TRBJ2-7, with 9 bases aligning to TRBD1. The V and J ends lost 2 bases and 7 bases, in that order; junction bases with no gene match: 6. The CDR3 consists of 14 residues. Germline V lookup: CDR1 MDHEN, CDR2 SYDVKM.

The chain carries TRBV6-5 and TRBJ2-3, with D possibly matching TRBD1 (6 bases). Germline assignment: CDR1 MNHEY and CDR2 SVGAGI. V lost 5 bases and J lost 2, with 11 bases in between. The CDR3 spans 14 residues. Here the CDR3 DNA reads TGTGCCAGCAGTACCAGGACAGCCACAGATACGCAGTATTTT. Amino acid sequence: CASSTRTATDTQYF.

This chain connects TRBV7-9 to TRBJ2-3; 7 bases are a match to TRBD2. Trimming at V came to 5 bases and at J to 3 bases, leaving 17 bases not matched to a gene. The CDR3 is made up of 18 amino acids. The germline gives CDR1 SEHNR, CDR2 FQNEAQ (reference sequence). CDR3 sequence reads: CASSRTGQAGTLTDTQYF. The CDR3 DNA reads TGTGCCAGCAGCCGAACGGGTCAAGCGGGAACCCTGACAGATACGCAGTATTTT.

J is TRBJ2-7 and V is TRBV5-1; 11 nucleotides agree with TRBD2. Germline V CDR1 and CDR2: SGHRS, YFSETQ. The length of the CDR3 is 18 residues. Trimming cost V 4 bases and J 2 bases; bases outside gene matches: 14. The CDR3 reads CASSDSGRVGQSPYEQYF. CDR3 DNA: TGCGCCAGCAGCGATAGCGGGAGGGTAGGCCAAAGCCCCTACGAGCAGTACTTC.

The chain joins TRBV6-5 to TRBJ1-5, with 9 bases matching TRBD1. CDR1 and CDR2 from the germline V gene are MNHEY and SVGAGI. The CDR3 is 15 amino acids. The V and J ends lost 6 bases and 1 base, in that order; junction bases with no gene match: 4. The CDR3 nucleotides are TGTGCCAGCAGCGTGGGACAGGGAAGCAATCAGCCCCAGCATTTT. Protein sequence: CASSVGQGSNQPQHF.

V usage is TRBV6-5 and J usage is TRBJ2-1; TRBD2 agrees at 10 bases. After removal of 4 bases from V and 6 bases from J, the junction contained 6 bases not matched to a gene. CDR3 length: 15 residues. The V gene's germline CDR1 is MNHEY and CDR2 SVGAGI. The DNA for the CDR3 is TGTGCCAGCAGTTCAATGGCTAGCGGGAGCAATGAGCAGTTCTTC. This encodes CASSSMASGSNEQFF.

V gene TRBV27 combines with J gene TRBJ2-7; 7 bases agree with TRBD2. Germline V CDR1 and CDR2: MNHEY, SMNVEV (reference sequence). V dropped 10 bases and J dropped 0; count of bases not matched to a gene: 6. The CDR3 length is 13 residues. The CDR3 region is CATVSGASYEQYF. CDR3 bases: TGTGCCACCGTGAGCGGGGCCTCCTACGAGCAGTACTTC.

This clone has a single count. The V gene is TRBV6-5, the J gene TRBJ2-7; the D gene is possibly TRBD2 (5 bases). The length of the CDR3 is 14 residues. The V gene lost 2 bases and the J gene lost 1 base, with 9 bases spanning the gap. Germline-derived CDR1 and CDR2 are MNHEY and SVGAGI. The CDR3 reads CASSYRTGSYEQYF. The CDR3 coding sequence is TGTGCCAGCAGTTACCGGACGGGGTCCTACGAGCAGTACTTC.

The chain joins TRBV6-5 to TRBJ2-3; 8 nucleotides match TRBD2. The CDR3 spans 15 residues. Germline trimming cut 6 bases from V and 3 bases from J; bases unmatched to any gene: 8. The germline V gene has CDR1 MNHEY and CDR2 SVGAGI. CDR3 sequence (DNA): TGTGCCAGCAGCATTGGACTAGCTTGGACAGATACGCAGTATTTT. Translation: CASSIGLAWTDTQYF.

This chain uses TRBV5-1 with TRBJ1-6, with no clear D. Trimming removed 0 bases at V and 13 bases at J, with 11 bases between. Germline CDR1 and CDR2: SGHRS and YFSETQ. The CDR3 totals 13 residues. The CDR3 region is CASSLGEGKPLHF. In nucleotides, the CDR3 is TGCGCCAGCAGCTTGGGGGAGGGTAAGCCCCTCCACTTT.

The chain has TRBV5-1 and TRBJ1-1, with D possibly being TRBD1 (5 bases). The CDR3 consists of 13 residues. Germline V CDR1 and CDR2: SGHRS, YFSETQ. V lost 4 bases and J 5 bases, leaving 12 bases between the germline ends. The CDR3 sequence is CASSPHGGTEAFF. As DNA, the CDR3 is TGCGCCAGCAGCCCACATGGGGGGACTGAAGCTTTCTTT.